The sequence of this T cell receptor (beta chain) was determined in a study of tissue T cells after allogeneic stem cell transplantation. The CDR3 consists of 15 residues. Germline CDR1 is ENHRY and CDR2 is SYGVKD. J was trimmed by 4 bases and V by 7 bases; bases with no gene match: 7. Clones were sequenced by immunoSEQ multiplex PCR, and TCRdb holds only the in-frame ones, with some missing. The table shows several thousand clones, with around two thirds occurring only once. The chain has TRBV10-3 and TRBJ1-5; 10 positions agree with TRBD1. The receptor's source is a woman aged 18-49 years with breast cancer. This sample comprised duodenum tissue, obtained at autopsy. CDR3 coding DNA: TGTGCCATCACCGAACGACAGGGGGCAAATCAGCCCCAGCATTTT. It is translated as CAITERQGANQPQHF.